The rows below give T cell receptor beta chains drawn from one sample of a study of blood T cell dynamics during melanoma immunotherapy. Some clones are missing from TCRdb's copy, which holds only in-frame ones; the method was immunoSEQ multiplex PCR. The data show about 5,600 clones, about 80% seen once. The sequencing here drew on blood, taken from a patient treated with checkpoint blockade. The source of these receptors is a human donor with melanoma. Some clones in this sample may be carry-over from other donors' samples. The CDR3 runs from the conserved cysteine through the conserved F or W. A D gene is named only where the DNA matches it firmly. Clone sizes are given selectively: once, few, many, or a class where the clone is expanded.

cdr3_aa,cdr3_nt,v_call,j_call,cdr3_length,clone_size,d_call
CAWSLGTQETQYF,TGTGCCTGGAGCCTCGGGACCCAAGAGACCCAGTACTTC,TRBV30,TRBJ2-5,13,.,.
CASSLPRGSYNSPLHF,TGTGCCAGCAGCCTCCCCCGGGGCTCCTATAATTCACCCCTCCACTTT,TRBV5-6,TRBJ1-6,16,.,.
CASSIGWSSYEQYF,TGTGCCAGCAGCATTGGGTGGAGCTCCTACGAGCAGTACTTC,TRBV9,TRBJ2-7,14,.,.
CASSPGGTDEQFF,TGTGCCAGCTCACCCGGGGGGACGGATGAGCAGTTCTTC,TRBV18,TRBJ2-1,13,few,TRBD2
CASSLGPETQYF,TGTGCCAGCAGCCTGGGCCCCGAGACCCAGTACTTC,TRBV5-5,TRBJ2-5,12,.,.
CATSRDNYNSPLHF,TGTGCCACCAGCAGAGACAACTATAATTCACCCCTCCACTTT,TRBV15,TRBJ1-6,14,few,.
CASSVEGTDTQYF,TGTGCCAGCAGCGTAGAGGGCACAGATACGCAGTATTTT,TRBV9,TRBJ2-3,13,once,.
CASSSPDRFYEQYF,TGTGCCAGCAGTTCCCCGGACCGATTCTACGAGCAGTACTTC,TRBV27,TRBJ2-7,14,.,.
CASSEADEQYF,TGTGCCAGCAGTGAAGCAGACGAGCAGTACTTC,TRBV2,TRBJ2-7,11,.,.
CASSSKLARNQPQHF,TGTGCCAGCAGCTCTAAGTTGGCCCGGAATCAGCCCCAGCATTTT,TRBV7-3,TRBJ1-5,15,.,.
CASSAVGGSYNEQFF,TGTGCCAGCAGCGCAGTAGGGGGCTCCTACAATGAGCAGTTCTTC,TRBV9,TRBJ2-1,15,.,.
CASSRVGGSYEQYF,TGTGCCAGCAGCCGAGTGGGGGGCTCCTACGAGCAGTACTTC,TRBV13,TRBJ2-7,14,.,.
CASNFLGRSNQPQHF,TGTGCCAGCAATTTTTTAGGGAGAAGCAATCAGCCCCAGCATTTT,TRBV6-1,TRBJ1-5,15,medium-sized,.
CASSFRAGANVLTF,TGTGCCAGCAGTTTCCGGGCTGGGGCCAACGTCCTGACTTTC,TRBV28,TRBJ2-6,14,.,.
CAWNDRQNSPLHF,TGTGCCTGGAACGACCGCCAAAATTCACCCCTCCACTTT,TRBV30,TRBJ1-6,13,.,.
CASSIEGREAVETQYF,TGTGCCAGTAGTATAGAGGGCAGGGAGGCGGTGGAGACCCAGTACTTC,TRBV19,TRBJ2-5,16,.,.
CASSYGGEVGETQYF,TGTGCCAGCAGTTACGGGGGTGAAGTGGGGGAGACCCAGTACTTC,TRBV6-6,TRBJ2-5,15,.,.
CASSLGLAVYEQYF,TGTGCCAGCAGTTTAGGACTTGCCGTATACGAGCAGTACTTC,TRBV27,TRBJ2-7,14,once,.
CASSVTGDNSPLHF,TGTGCCAGCAGCGTGACAGGGGATAATTCACCCCTCCACTTT,TRBV9,TRBJ1-6,14,.,TRBD1
CASRSGGAETQYF,TGTGCCAGTAGGTCCGGGGGGGCTGAGACCCAGTACTTC,TRBV19,TRBJ2-5,13,.,TRBD2
CASSIAGGARETQYF,TGTGCCAGTAGTATCGCGGGGGGGGCCCGGGAGACCCAGTACTTC,TRBV19,TRBJ2-5,15,.,TRBD2
CASNPTTGNTGELFF,TGTGCCAGCAATCCTACCACGGGGAACACCGGGGAGCTGTTTTTT,TRBV28,TRBJ2-2,15,.,.
CASSFGTGEGYTF,TGCGCCAGCAGCTTTGGGACAGGGGAAGGCTACACCTTC,TRBV5-1,TRBJ1-2,13,few,TRBD1
CASSRDGFNQPQHF,TGTGCCAGCTCCCGTGACGGCTTCAATCAGCCCCAGCATTTT,TRBV18,TRBJ1-5,14,.,.
CATRAGSYNEQFF,TGTGCCACAAGGGCAGGCTCCTACAATGAGCAGTTCTTC,TRBV19,TRBJ2-1,13,.,.
CASSLRGGNEKLFF,TGTGCCAGCAGCTTGCGGGGTGGGAATGAAAAACTGTTTTTT,TRBV5-4,TRBJ1-4,14,.,.
CASSLALPGQGGGYTF,TGTGCCAGCAGCTTAGCACTCCCGGGACAGGGGGGCGGCTACACCTTC,TRBV7-2,TRBJ1-2,16,.,TRBD1
CASSPGQSPQETQYF,TGTGCCAGTAGTCCTGGACAGAGCCCACAAGAGACCCAGTACTTC,TRBV19,TRBJ2-5,15,.,.
CASSPKDSSNYGYTF,TGTGCCAGCAGCCCGAAGGACAGCAGTAACTATGGCTACACCTTC,TRBV6-6,TRBJ1-2,15,few,.
CASMPQGIVHEQFF,TGTGCCAGCATGCCCCAGGGTATCGTCCATGAGCAGTTCTTC,TRBV6-4,TRBJ2-1,14,.,.
CASSGTATYEQYF,TGTGCCAGCAGCGGGACAGCTACCTACGAGCAGTACTTC,TRBV28,TRBJ2-7,13,.,TRBD1
CATSRDLGQSYGYTF,TGTGCCACCAGCAGAGACCTGGGACAGAGCTATGGCTACACCTTC,TRBV15,TRBJ1-2,15,.,TRBD1
CASSRTATDTQYF,TGTGCCAGCAGCCGGACAGCCACAGATACGCAGTATTTT,TRBV5-6,TRBJ2-3,13,.,.
CASSQVNRGNSPLHF,TGTGCCAGCAGCCAAGTGAACAGGGGAAATTCACCCCTCCACTTT,TRBV4-2,TRBJ1-6,15,.,TRBD1
CASSKSISNTEAFF,TGTGCCAGCAGTAAATCTATAAGTAACACTGAAGCTTTCTTT,TRBV6-5,TRBJ1-1,14,.,.
CASSLSDRIGYEQYF,TGTGCCAGCAGTTTATCGGATCGAATCGGGTACGAGCAGTACTTC,TRBV28,TRBJ2-7,15,.,.